This T cell receptor (beta chain) emerged from a study of response to subunit inactivated influenza vaccine (dated by TCRdb to 2017 to 2018). Broadly, across the study: To follow how T cells responded to a trivalent subunit inactivated influenza vaccine, the researchers relied on deep quantitative profiling of the T cell receptor repertoire. Results the study describes overall, beyond this receptor: The authors suggested that each seasonal influenza vaccination may recruit only a limited number of new T cells.

Details on this clonotype: It lacks a known antigen. Per-base qualities were not stored, and no clone one base away is much larger.

Library prep was done by RT-PCR. Sequenced on an Illumina HiSeq 2500. Using fastp at Q25 and MiXCR, TCRdb reprocessed the public reads and kept productive beta chains. When rows share a CDR3 protein, they turn into one entry using the most common DNA and genes. This sample gives hundreds of thousands of distinct CDR3 sequences in total; about an eighth of them show up just once. Roughly 14% of the sample is in the top ten clones. Per the publication, the time point label means: around 42 days after influenza vaccine administration. The CDR3, cysteine through phenylalanine, is 16 amino acids long. Only the CDR3 DNA is retained, 48 bases long and in frame from the first base. CDR1 and CDR2 (MNHEY, SVGEGT) derive from the germline V gene. V sheds 3 bases and J sheds 0 bases, leaving 12 bases between their ends.

The sample here was PBMCs from blood, taken more than 35 days after vaccination. This sequence uses TRBV6-2 or TRBV6-3 and TRBJ2-1, with the D gene too uncertain to name. This receptor was taken from a man aged 50-59 years who received an inactivated influenza vaccine. Donor details come from another sample of the same person, matched by shared clones. The DNA reads TGTGCCAGCAGTTATGACAAGCAGTTCTCCTACAATGAGCAGTTCTTC. It is translated as CASSYDKQFSYNEQFF.